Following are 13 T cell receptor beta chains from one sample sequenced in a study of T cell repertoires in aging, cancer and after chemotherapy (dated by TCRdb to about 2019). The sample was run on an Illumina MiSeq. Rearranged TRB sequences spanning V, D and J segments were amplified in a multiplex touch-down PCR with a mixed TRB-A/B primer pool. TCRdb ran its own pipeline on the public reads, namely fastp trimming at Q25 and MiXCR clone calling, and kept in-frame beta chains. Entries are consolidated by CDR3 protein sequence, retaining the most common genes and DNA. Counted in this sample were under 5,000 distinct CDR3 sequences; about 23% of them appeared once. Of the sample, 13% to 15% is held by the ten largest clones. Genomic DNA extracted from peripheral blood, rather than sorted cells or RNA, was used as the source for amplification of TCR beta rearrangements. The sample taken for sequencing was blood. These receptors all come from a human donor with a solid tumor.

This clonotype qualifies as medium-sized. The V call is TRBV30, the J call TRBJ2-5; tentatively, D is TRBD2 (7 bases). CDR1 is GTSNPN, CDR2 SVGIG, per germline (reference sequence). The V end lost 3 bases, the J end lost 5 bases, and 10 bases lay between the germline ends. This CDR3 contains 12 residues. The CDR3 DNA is TGTGCCTGGAGACAGGGAGGGGAGACCCAGTACTTC. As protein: CAWRQGGETQYF. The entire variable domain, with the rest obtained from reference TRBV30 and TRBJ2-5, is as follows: SQTIHQWPATLVQPVGSPLSLECTVEGTSNPNLYWYRQAAGRGLQLLFYSVGIGQISSEVPQNLSASRPQDRQFILSSKKLLLSDSGFYLCAWRQGGETQYFGPGTRLLVL.

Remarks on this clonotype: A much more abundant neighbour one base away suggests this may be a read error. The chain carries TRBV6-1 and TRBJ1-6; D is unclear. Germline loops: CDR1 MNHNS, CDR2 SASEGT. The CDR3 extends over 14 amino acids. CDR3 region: CTSSLSAYNSPLHF. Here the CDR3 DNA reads TGTACCAGCAGTTTATCTGCCTATAATTCACCCCTCCACTTT.

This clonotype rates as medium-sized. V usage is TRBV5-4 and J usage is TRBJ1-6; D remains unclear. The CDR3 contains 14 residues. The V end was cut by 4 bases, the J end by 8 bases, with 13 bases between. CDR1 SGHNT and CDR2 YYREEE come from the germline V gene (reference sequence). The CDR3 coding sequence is TGTGCCAGCAGCCGGTTGATTCAAGATTCACCCCTCCACTTT. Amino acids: CASSRLIQDSPLHF.

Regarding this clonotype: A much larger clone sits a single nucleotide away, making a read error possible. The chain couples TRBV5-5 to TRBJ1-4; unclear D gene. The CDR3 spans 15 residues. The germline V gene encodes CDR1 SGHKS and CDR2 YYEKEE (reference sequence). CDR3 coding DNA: TGTGCCAGAAGCTTGGCCCGGGTCGCTAATGAAAAACTGTTTTTT. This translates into CARSLARVANEKLFF. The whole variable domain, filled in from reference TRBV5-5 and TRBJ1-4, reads DAGVTQSPTHLIKTRGQQVTLRCSPISGHKSVSWYQQVLGQGPQFIFQYYEKEERGRGNFPDRFSARQFPNYSSELNVNALLLGDSALYLCARSLARVANEKLFFGSGTQLSVL.

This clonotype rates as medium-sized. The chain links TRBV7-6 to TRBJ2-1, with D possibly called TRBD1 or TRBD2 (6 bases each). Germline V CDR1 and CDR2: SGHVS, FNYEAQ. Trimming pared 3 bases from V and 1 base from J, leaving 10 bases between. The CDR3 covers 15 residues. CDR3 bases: TGTGCCAGCAGCTTTAGCGGACAGTCCTACAATGAGCAGTTCTTC. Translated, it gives CASSFSGQSYNEQFF.

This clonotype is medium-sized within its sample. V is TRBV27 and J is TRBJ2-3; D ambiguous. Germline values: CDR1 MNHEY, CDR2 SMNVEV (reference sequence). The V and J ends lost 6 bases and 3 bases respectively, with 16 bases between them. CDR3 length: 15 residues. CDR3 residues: CASRPAGYSTDTQYF. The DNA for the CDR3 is TGTGCCAGCAGACCCGCTGGGTACTCGACAGATACGCAGTATTTT.

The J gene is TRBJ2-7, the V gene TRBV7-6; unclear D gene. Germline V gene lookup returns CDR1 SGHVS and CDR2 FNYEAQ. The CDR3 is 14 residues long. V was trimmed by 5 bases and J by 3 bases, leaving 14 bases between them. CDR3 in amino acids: CASSPRTGFYEQYF. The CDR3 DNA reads TGTGCCAGCAGCCCCCGGACGGGTTTCTACGAGCAGTACTTC.

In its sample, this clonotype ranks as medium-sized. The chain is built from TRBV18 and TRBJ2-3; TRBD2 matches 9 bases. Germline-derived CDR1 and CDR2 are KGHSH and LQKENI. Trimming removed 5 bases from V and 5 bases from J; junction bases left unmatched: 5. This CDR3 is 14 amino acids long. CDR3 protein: CASSFLAGEDTQYF. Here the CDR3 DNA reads TGTGCCAGCTCATTTTTAGCGGGAGAAGATACGCAGTATTTT.

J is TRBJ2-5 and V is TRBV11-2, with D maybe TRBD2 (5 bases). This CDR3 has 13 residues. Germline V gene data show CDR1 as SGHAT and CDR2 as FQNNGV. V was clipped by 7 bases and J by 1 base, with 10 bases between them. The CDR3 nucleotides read TGTGCCAGCAACCCGGGGTCCCAAGAGACCCAGTACTTC. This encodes CASNPGSQETQYF. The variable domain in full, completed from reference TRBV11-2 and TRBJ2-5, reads EAGVAQSPRYKIIEKRQSVAFWCNPISGHATLYWYQQILGQGPKLLIQFQNNGVVDDSQLPKDRFSAERLKGVDSTLKIQPAKLEDSAVYLCASNPGSQETQYFGPGTRLLVL.

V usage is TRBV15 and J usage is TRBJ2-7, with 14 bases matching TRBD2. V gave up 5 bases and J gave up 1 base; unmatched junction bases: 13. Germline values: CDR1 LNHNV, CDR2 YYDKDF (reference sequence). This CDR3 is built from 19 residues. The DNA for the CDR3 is TGTGCCACCAGCGCTTGGAGGGGACTAGCGGGAGACTGGTCCTACGAGCAGTACTTC. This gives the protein CATSAWRGLAGDWSYEQYF.

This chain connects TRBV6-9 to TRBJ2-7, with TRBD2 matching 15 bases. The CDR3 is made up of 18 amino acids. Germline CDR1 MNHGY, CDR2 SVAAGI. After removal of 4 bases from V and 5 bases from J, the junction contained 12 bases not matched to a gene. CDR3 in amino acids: CASSCPGLAGGPENEQYF. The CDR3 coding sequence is TGTGCCAGCAGTTGCCCCGGACTAGCGGGAGGGCCAGAGAACGAGCAGTACTTC.

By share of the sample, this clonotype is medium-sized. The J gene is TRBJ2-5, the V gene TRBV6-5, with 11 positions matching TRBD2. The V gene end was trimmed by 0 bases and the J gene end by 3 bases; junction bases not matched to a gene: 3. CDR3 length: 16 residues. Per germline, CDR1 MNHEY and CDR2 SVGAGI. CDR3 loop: CASSYSSTSGKETQYF. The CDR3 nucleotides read TGTGCCAGCAGTTACTCGTCGACTAGCGGGAAAGAGACCCAGTACTTC.

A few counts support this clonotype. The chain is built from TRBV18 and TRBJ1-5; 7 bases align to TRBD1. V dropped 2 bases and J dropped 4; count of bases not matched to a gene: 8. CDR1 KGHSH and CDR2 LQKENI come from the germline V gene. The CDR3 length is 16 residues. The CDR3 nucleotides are TGTGCCAGCTCACCAACAGGACAGGCGGCTAATCAGCCCCAGCATTTT. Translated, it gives CASSPTGQAANQPQHF.